Listed here are 22 T cell receptor beta chains from one sample, sequenced in a study of CD8 T cells in ankylosing spondylitis. TCRdb re-called the 5' RACE reads through MiXCR, storing one row per CDR3 protein. The data contain about 220,000 distinct CDR3 sequences, under 30% of them singletons. The sequencing sample was made of blood, either unsorted or a sorted T cell fraction (not recorded which). All receptors come from a male donor with ankylosing spondylitis or in good health (not recorded which).

This clonotype was counted ten times or more. The V gene is TRBV25-1, the J gene TRBJ1-2, with D unclear. The CDR3 contains 14 residues. V dropped 3 bases and J dropped 2 bases, with 10 bases sitting between them. CDR1 is MGHDK, CDR2 SYGVNS, per germline. The CDR3 region is CASSDHTYNYGYTF. The CDR3 DNA reads TGTGCCAGCAGTGACCATACTTACAACTATGGCTACACCTTC.

The J gene is TRBJ1-5, the V gene TRBV24-1; 9 bases line up with TRBD1. The junction had 6 bases not matched to a gene; V was cut back by 4 bases and J by 3 bases. This CDR3 has 16 amino acids. Germline-derived CDR1 and CDR2 are KGHDR and SFDVKD. For the CDR3, the DNA is TGTGCCACCAGTGACCCGGGACAGGGCCTCAATCAGCCCCAGCATTTT. It codes for CATSDPGQGLNQPQHF.

The chain couples TRBV4-1 to TRBJ2-5; no reliable D call. Between the trimmed V and J ends, which lost 3 bases and 0 bases, there was a span of 8 bases. The germline V gene encodes CDR1 MGHRA and CDR2 YSYEKL. The CDR3 length is 14 residues. Here the CDR3 reads CASSQERYQETQYF. The CDR3 DNA reads TGCGCCAGCAGCCAGGAGCGATACCAAGAGACCCAGTACTTC.

This clonotype has at least ten counts. The J gene is TRBJ2-3, the V gene TRBV11-2; no reliable D call. The germline CDR1 and CDR2 sequences are SGHAT and FQNNGV. V was pared by 1 base and J by 0 bases, with 8 bases between. The CDR3 consists of 15 residues. CDR3 in amino acids: CASSLGHHSTDTQYF. In DNA, the CDR3 is TGTGCCAGCAGCTTAGGTCACCATAGCACAGATACGCAGTATTTT.

This clonotype was counted ten times or more. The V and J genes are TRBV20-1 and TRBJ2-7; TRBD2 agrees at 7 bases. The V segment lost 3 bases and the J segment 2 bases; nucleotides outside the gene matches: 4. CDR3 length equals 13 residues. Germline CDR1 and CDR2: DFQATT and SNEGSKA (reference sequence). Written as DNA, the CDR3 is TGCAGTGCTAGTTTCCGGGAGGCCTACGAGCAGTACTTC. Translation gives CSASFREAYEQYF.

V and J are TRBV19 and TRBJ2-7, with D hard to call. V lost 5 bases, J lost 2 bases, and 13 bases lay in between. The germline CDR1 and CDR2 sequences are LNHDA and SQIVND (reference sequence). This CDR3 has 14 residues. CDR3 DNA sequence: TGTGCCAGTAGTTCAACGGACGGAGCCTACGAGCAGTACTTC. As protein: CASSSTDGAYEQYF.

The chain has TRBV9 and TRBJ2-5, with 8 bases fitting TRBD1. J gave up 4 bases and V 0 bases, and 8 bases lay outside the gene matches. Germline V gene data show CDR1 as SGDLS and CDR2 as YYNGEE. The CDR3 has 16 amino acids. This CDR3 reads CASSVANGQGGETQYF. CDR3 DNA: TGTGCCAGCAGCGTAGCTAACGGACAGGGCGGAGAGACCCAGTACTTC.

This chain links TRBV12-3 or TRBV12-4 with TRBJ1-5; D uncertain. The CDR3 spans 13 residues. V was cut by 3 bases and J by 7 bases, with 10 bases left in between. CDR3 in amino acids: CASSFSESQPQHF. DNA for the CDR3: TGTGCCAGCAGTTTTAGTGAAAGCCAGCCCCAGCATTTT.

This clonotype was observed at least ten times. This rearrangement joins TRBV19 to TRBJ2-1; D gene uncertain. The CDR3 is 11 amino acids. Trimming cost V 5 bases and J 9 bases, with 8 bases left between them. CDR1 is LNHDA, CDR2 SQIVND, per germline (reference sequence). The CDR3 DNA is TGTGCCAGTAGTGCAAGGAGTGAGCAGTTCTTC. Amino acid sequence: CASSARSEQFF. Complete variable domain (other parts from reference TRBV19 and TRBJ2-1): DGGITQSPKYLFRKEGQNVTLSCEQNLNHDAMYWYRQDPGQGLRLIYYSQIVNDFQKGDIAEGYSVSREKKESFPLTVTSAQKNPTAFYLCASSARSEQFFGPGTRLTVL.

The rearrangement links TRBV20-1 to TRBJ1-5; 7 nucleotides match TRBD1. V was pared by 0 bases and J by 3 bases, with 8 bases of the junction left unmatched. The CDR3 totals 16 residues. In germline, CDR1 is DFQATT, CDR2 SNEGSKA (reference sequence). The CDR3 spells CSARDPTGVPNQPQHF. The CDR3 DNA reads TGCAGTGCTAGAGATCCTACAGGGGTCCCCAATCAGCCCCAGCATTTT.

The V call is TRBV20-1, the J call TRBJ2-7; D remains unclear. The germline gives CDR1 DFQATT, CDR2 SNEGSKA (reference sequence). V was clipped by 6 bases and J by 1 base, with 16 bases between them. The CDR3 totals 14 residues. The CDR3 DNA reads as TGCAGTGCAGCTCCGACTGGGGAATCCTACGAGCAGTACTTC. Its translation is CSAAPTGESYEQYF.

V gene TRBV20-1 combines with J gene TRBJ1-1; D call uncertain. The germline CDR1 and CDR2 sequences are DFQATT and SNEGSKA (reference sequence). The CDR3 covers 13 residues. Deletions cut 2 bases from V and 0 bases from J, with 7 bases between. In nucleotides, the CDR3 is TGCAGTGCTAGAACCAGAATGAACACTGAAGCTTTCTTT. This encodes CSARTRMNTEAFF.

This clonotype was counted many times. This rearrangement joins TRBV12-3 or TRBV12-4 to TRBJ2-5, with TRBD2 matching 8 bases. CDR3 length: 14 amino acids. V lost 3 bases to trimming and J lost 4 bases; unmatched junction nucleotides: 4. DNA of the CDR3: TGTGCCAGCAGTTTTGGTGCGGGAGGAGAGACCCAGTACTTC. Protein product: CASSFGAGGETQYF.

The chain carries TRBV20-1 and TRBJ1-2; D not resolved. The CDR3 runs 12 residues. The germline V gene has CDR1 DFQATT and CDR2 SNEGSKA (reference sequence). The V end was cut by 3 bases, the J end by 4 bases, with 9 bases between. The CDR3 loop is CSASLQSYGYTF. CDR3 DNA: TGCAGTGCTAGTCTTCAGTCCTATGGCTACACCTTC.

This clonotype was seen at least ten times. This rearrangement joins TRBV4-3 to TRBJ1-2; perhaps TRBD1 as D (5 bases). From germline, CDR1 is LGHNA and CDR2 YSLEER. The CDR3 has 18 amino acids. The V end was cut by 1 base, the J end by 2 bases, with 20 bases between. The CDR3 nucleotides are TGCGCCAGCAGCCAAGGCCCCGGAGGGGACGGGAAGAACTATGGCTACACCTTC. The encoded protein is CASSQGPGGDGKNYGYTF.

This clonotype was counted between two and nine times. The rearrangement links TRBV5-1 to TRBJ2-5, with D perhaps matching TRBD1 or TRBD2 (5 bases each). This CDR3 comprises 15 residues. Looked up from germline, CDR1 is SGHRS and CDR2 is YFSETQ. V was cut by 4 bases and J by 5 bases, with 18 bases left in between. CDR3 protein: CASSAARVSGETQYF. CDR3 in DNA: TGCGCCAGCAGCGCGGCCAGGGTTTCGGGGGAGACCCAGTACTTC.

This clonotype was seen repeatedly, ten times or more. This chain joins TRBV11-2 and TRBJ1-6; D uncertain. Trimming took off 1 base at V and 1 base at J, with 8 bases between the two ends. The CDR3 loop spans 16 amino acids. Germline lookup yields CDR1 SGHAT and CDR2 FQNNGV. In DNA form, the CDR3 reads TGTGCCAGCAGCTTAGCAGCCACGTCCTATAATTCACCCCTCCACTTT. Translated: CASSLAATSYNSPLHF.

There are a few counts of this clonotype. The genes are TRBV20-1 and TRBJ2-7; possibly TRBD2 for D (5 bases). V was shortened by 6 bases and J by 2 bases, with 11 bases between the two germline ends. The CDR3 runs to 12 residues. Germline CDR1 DFQATT, CDR2 SNEGSKA (reference sequence). CDR3 nucleotide sequence: TGCAGTGCCCCCGGGGATACCTACGAGCAGTACTTC. Protein product: CSAPGDTYEQYF.

The chain couples TRBV20-1 to TRBJ1-5, with D perhaps matching TRBD1 (5 bases). V was pared by 3 bases and J by 4 bases, with 13 bases between. Germline loops: CDR1 DFQATT, CDR2 SNEGSKA (reference sequence). This CDR3 spans 14 amino acids. The CDR3 spells CSASTGLGNQPQHF. CDR3 nucleotide sequence: TGCAGTGCTAGTACGGGACTTGGGAATCAGCCCCAGCATTTT.

The V and J genes are TRBV29-1 and TRBJ1-2; 9 nucleotides agree with TRBD1. The CDR3 runs to 13 residues. The germline V gene has CDR1 SQVTM and CDR2 ANQGSEA. V shed 7 bases and J 7 bases; nucleotides not matched to a gene: 10. Written as DNA, the CDR3 is TGCAGCGCAGGGCTACAGGGGGCGACTGGCTACACCTTC. This gives the protein CSAGLQGATGYTF.

This clonotype was observed at least ten times. The gene calls are TRBV5-1 and TRBJ2-3, with no clear D. Trimming removed 0 bases from V and 7 bases from J, with 3 bases in between. Germline V gives CDR1 SGHRS, CDR2 YFSETQ. CDR3 length: 11 amino acids. CDR3 sequence: CASSLENTQYF. In DNA, the CDR3 is TGCGCCAGCAGCTTGGAAAATACGCAGTATTTT.

This clonotype was seen at least ten times. The V and J genes are TRBV6-5 and TRBJ1-2, with D possibly matching TRBD1 (5 bases). The V gene lost 0 bases and the J gene lost 8 bases, with 16 bases spanning the gap. Germline assignment: CDR1 MNHEY and CDR2 SVGAGI. The CDR3 totals 15 residues. CDR3 sequence: CASSYSNRPSEGYTF. The CDR3 DNA reads TGTGCCAGCAGTTACTCTAACAGGCCCTCAGAGGGCTACACCTTC.